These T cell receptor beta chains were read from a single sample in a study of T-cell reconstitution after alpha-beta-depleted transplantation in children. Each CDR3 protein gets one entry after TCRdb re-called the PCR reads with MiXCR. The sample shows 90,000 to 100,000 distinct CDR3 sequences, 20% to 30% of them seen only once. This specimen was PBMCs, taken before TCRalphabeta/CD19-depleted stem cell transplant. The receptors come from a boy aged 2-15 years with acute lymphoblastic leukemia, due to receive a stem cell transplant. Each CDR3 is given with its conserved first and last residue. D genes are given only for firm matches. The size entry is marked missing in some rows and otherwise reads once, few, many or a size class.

DNA: TGTGCCAGCAGTTCCCACCAGGGTGGAAGGAATGAGCAGTTCTTC
CDR3: CASSSHQGGRNEQFF
J: TRBJ2-1
V: TRBV28
size: few
D: NA

DNA: TGTGCCAGCAGCCGAGGGACGGCTATCTATGGCTACACCTTC
CDR3: CASSRGTAIYGYTF
J: TRBJ1-2
V: TRBV7-9
size: few
D: NA

DNA: TGTGCCAGCATCGGGGAGGGGCACAATGAGCAGTTCTTC
CDR3: CASIGEGHNEQFF
J: TRBJ2-1
V: TRBV28
size: few
D: TRBD2

DNA: TGTGCCAGCAGCCAAGGACTAGCGGAAACAGATACGCAGTATTTT
CDR3: CASSQGLAETDTQYF
J: TRBJ2-3
V: TRBV4-2
size: NA
D: TRBD2

DNA: TGTGCCAGCACCAATAATTCACCCCTCCACTTT
CDR3: CASTNNSPLHF
J: TRBJ1-6
V: TRBV12-3/TRBV12-4
size: many
D: NA

DNA: TGTGCCAGCAGTTTTGGTGATGACTATGGCTACACCTTC
CDR3: CASSFGDDYGYTF
J: TRBJ1-2
V: TRBV6-2/TRBV6-3
size: NA
D: NA

DNA: TGTGCCAGCAGGCCCCAGGGTTTTAGCACTGAAGCTTTCTTT
CDR3: CASRPQGFSTEAFF
J: TRBJ1-1
V: TRBV28
size: few
D: NA

DNA: TGCGCCAGCAGCCTACAGGGGGATAACACCGGGGAGCTGTTTTTT
CDR3: CASSLQGDNTGELFF
J: TRBJ2-2
V: TRBV5-1
size: many
D: TRBD1

DNA: TGTGCCAGCAGTTACGGGCCAGGGGGCCCTACTTCCACGCAGTATTTT
CDR3: CASSYGPGGPTSTQYF
J: TRBJ2-3
V: TRBV6-2/TRBV6-3
size: NA
D: TRBD1

DNA: TGTGCCACCAGTGATGTCTCGAGGGACAGCCCCCAGCATTTT
CDR3: CATSDVSRDSPQHF
J: TRBJ1-5
V: TRBV24-1
size: few
D: TRBD1

DNA: TGCGCCAGCAGCCAAGAAGGCAGAGGCACAGATACGCAGTATTTT
CDR3: CASSQEGRGTDTQYF
J: TRBJ2-3
V: TRBV4-1
size: NA
D: NA

DNA: TGTGCCAGCAGAAGAGAGTTAGGCGGAGGGGCCAACAAAAACATTCAGTACTTC
CDR3: CASRRELGGGANKNIQYF
J: TRBJ2-4
V: TRBV5-6
size: many
D: NA

DNA: TGCAGTGCTAGAGGGGCGGCTCTGAATTCACCCCTCCACTTT
CDR3: CSARGAALNSPLHF
J: TRBJ1-6
V: TRBV20-1
size: few
D: NA

DNA: TGCAGTGCTGACAGGGGGCAGGCTGAAGCTTTCTTT
CDR3: CSADRGQAEAFF
J: TRBJ1-1
V: TRBV20-1
size: NA
D: TRBD1

DNA: TGTGCCAGCAGCTTGATTACTAGCTCCTACAATGAGCAGTTCTTC
CDR3: CASSLITSSYNEQFF
J: TRBJ2-1
V: TRBV5-6
size: few
D: NA

DNA: TGTGCCAGCAGTTTATCAGCTTTACAGGACCTACGGATGAACACTGAAGCTTTCTTT
CDR3: CASSLSALQDLRMNTEAFF
J: TRBJ1-1
V: TRBV28
size: NA
D: NA

DNA: TGTGCCAGCAGCTCAACGACAGGGGAGGTTAGTGGGGCCAACGTCCTGACTTTC
CDR3: CASSSTTGEVSGANVLTF
J: TRBJ2-6
V: TRBV11-1
size: few
D: TRBD1

DNA: TGTGCCAGCTCACCTTCTCCTAGCGCCAACGAGCAGTACTTC
CDR3: CASSPSPSANEQYF
J: TRBJ2-7
V: TRBV18
size: few
D: NA

DNA: TGTGCCAGCAGCTCTACAGGGGATGAGCAGTTCTTC
CDR3: CASSSTGDEQFF
J: TRBJ2-1
V: TRBV5-5
size: many
D: TRBD1

DNA: TGTGCCAGCAGCCCCCACAACGGAGGGGCGGCCGGGGAGCTGTTTTTT
CDR3: CASSPHNGGAAGELFF
J: TRBJ2-2
V: TRBV7-9
size: many
D: NA

DNA: TGTGCCAGCAGCTTAAGGCCTAGCGGAGGGAACAATGAGCAGTTCTTC
CDR3: CASSLRPSGGNNEQFF
J: TRBJ2-1
V: TRBV7-9
size: NA
D: TRBD2

DNA: TGTGCCAGTTACTTTAAAGGGGAGGGCTACACCTTC
CDR3: CASYFKGEGYTF
J: TRBJ1-2
V: TRBV28
size: NA
D: NA

DNA: TGCAGCGTTAAAGATATAGGCAATGAGCAGTTCTTC
CDR3: CSVKDIGNEQFF
J: TRBJ2-1
V: TRBV29-1
size: few
D: NA

DNA: TGTGCCAGCAGTTTACTAGGCAAGCAAGAGACCCAGTACTTC
CDR3: CASSLLGKQETQYF
J: TRBJ2-5
V: TRBV27
size: NA
D: NA

DNA: TGTGCCAGCAGTCGGGGTCAGCATCAGCCCCAGCATTTT
CDR3: CASSRGQHQPQHF
J: TRBJ1-5
V: TRBV27
size: NA
D: NA

DNA: TGCGCCAGCAGCTTGGATTCGGGGTTCTATGGCTACACCTTC
CDR3: CASSLDSGFYGYTF
J: TRBJ1-2
V: TRBV5-1
size: NA
D: NA

DNA: TGTGCCACCAGTGCCGGAGGCGGAATCGGCGAGCAGTACTTC
CDR3: CATSAGGGIGEQYF
J: TRBJ2-7
V: TRBV24-1
size: medium-sized
D: NA

DNA: TGCAGTGCCCCTAGCCGACAGGGATCCTACGAGCAGTACTTC
CDR3: CSAPSRQGSYEQYF
J: TRBJ2-7
V: TRBV20-1
size: NA
D: TRBD1

DNA: TGCGCCAGCAGCCTAGCGGAGGGGCGTACAGATACGCAGTATTTT
CDR3: CASSLAEGRTDTQYF
J: TRBJ2-3
V: TRBV5-1
size: few
D: TRBD2

DNA: TGTGCCAGCAGCCCGGGGACTAGATGGGGGGATGAGCAGTTCTTC
CDR3: CASSPGTRWGDEQFF
J: TRBJ2-1
V: TRBV7-2
size: NA
D: TRBD2

DNA: TGCAGTGCCAAACGGGAGGCGACCTACAATGAGCAGTTCTTC
CDR3: CSAKREATYNEQFF
J: TRBJ2-1
V: TRBV20-1
size: many
D: TRBD2

DNA: TGTGCCAGCAGCTTAAGGACCTTGACAGGGAATGAGCAGTTCTTC
CDR3: CASSLRTLTGNEQFF
J: TRBJ2-1
V: TRBV7-6
size: NA
D: TRBD1